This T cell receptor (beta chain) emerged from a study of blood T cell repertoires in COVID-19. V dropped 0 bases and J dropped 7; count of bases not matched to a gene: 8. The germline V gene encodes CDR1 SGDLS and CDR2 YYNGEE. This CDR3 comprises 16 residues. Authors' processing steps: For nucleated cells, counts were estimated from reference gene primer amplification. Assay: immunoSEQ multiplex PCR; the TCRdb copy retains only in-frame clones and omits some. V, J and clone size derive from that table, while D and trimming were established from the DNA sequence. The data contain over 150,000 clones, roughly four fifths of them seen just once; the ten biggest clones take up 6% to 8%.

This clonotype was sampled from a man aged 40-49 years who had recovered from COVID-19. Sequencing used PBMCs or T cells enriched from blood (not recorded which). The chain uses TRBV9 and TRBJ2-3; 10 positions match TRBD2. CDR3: CASSVGSSGGTYTQYF. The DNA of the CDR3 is TGTGCCAGCAGCGTAGGTTCTAGCGGGGGTACTTATACGCAGTATTTT.